This TCR beta chain was identified in a study of CD8 T cells in Susac syndrome. Whole-study findings and limits: The authors acknowledged that the study's TCR sequencing and HLA analysis involved relatively few individuals.

In regard to this clonotype: Its target is not known.

The multiple sclerosis controls were treatment-naive patients, and their relapsing-remitting disease was stable or active. In contrast to the negatively isolated CD8+ and CD4+ T cells, TEMRA cells were FACS-enriched. After extraction with the RNeasy kit, roughly 0.45 to 1 ug of the RNA was reverse transcribed using random hexamers. Across 54 Vbeta and 13 Jbeta, TCR beta CDR3 was amplified with immunoSEQ multiplex PCR. TCRdb reprocessed the immunoSEQ multiplex PCR reads via MiXCR and lists one record per CDR3 protein. The sample consists of roughly 200,000 distinct CDR3 sequences, about 95% of them appearing once. Sequencing was carried out using CD8+ T cells from PBMCs. The receptor's source is a human donor with multiple sclerosis.

CDR3 loop: CASTQAIQETQYF. CDR3 sequence (DNA): TGTGCCAGCACCCAAGCTATCCAAGAGACCCAGTACTTC. The chain links TRBV7-6 to TRBJ2-5; D remains ambiguous. V lost 7 bases and J lost 1, with 10 bases in between. Germline-derived CDR1 and CDR2 are SGHVS and FNYEAQ. There are 13 residues in the CDR3. Using reference TRBV7-6 and TRBJ2-5 for the parts outside the CDR3, the full variable domain is GAGVSQSPRYKVTKRGQDVALRCDPISGHVSLYWYRQALGQGPEFLTYFNYEAQQDKSGLPNDRFSAERPEGSISTLTIQRTEQRDSAMYRCASTQAIQETQYFGPGTRLLVL.